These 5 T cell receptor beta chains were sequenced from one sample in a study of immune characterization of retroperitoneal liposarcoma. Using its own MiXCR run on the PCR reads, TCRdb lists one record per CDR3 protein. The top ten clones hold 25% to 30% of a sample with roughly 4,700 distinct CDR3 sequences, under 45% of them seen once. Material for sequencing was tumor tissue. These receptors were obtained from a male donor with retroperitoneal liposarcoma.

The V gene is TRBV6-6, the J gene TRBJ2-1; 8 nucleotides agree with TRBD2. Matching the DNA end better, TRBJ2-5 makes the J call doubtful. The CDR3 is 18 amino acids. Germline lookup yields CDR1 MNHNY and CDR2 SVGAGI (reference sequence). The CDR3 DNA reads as TGTGCCAGCAGTTACGGTAGAGCGACGGGGGGGCTCCAAGAGACCCAGTACTTC. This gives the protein CASSYGRATGGLQETQYF.

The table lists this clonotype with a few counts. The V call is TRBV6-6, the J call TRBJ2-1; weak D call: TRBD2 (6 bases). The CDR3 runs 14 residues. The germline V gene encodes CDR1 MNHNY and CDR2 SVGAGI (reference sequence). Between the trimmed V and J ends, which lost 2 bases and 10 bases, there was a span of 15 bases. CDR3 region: CASSYDAGFGEQFF. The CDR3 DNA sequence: TGTGCCAGCAGTTACGACGCGGGGTTCGGGGAGCAGTTCTTC.

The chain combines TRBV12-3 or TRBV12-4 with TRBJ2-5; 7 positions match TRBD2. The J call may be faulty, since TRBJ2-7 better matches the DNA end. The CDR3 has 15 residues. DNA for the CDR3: TGTGCCAGCAGCTGGAGCGGGACCAGGGCCTACGAGCAGTACTTC. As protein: CASSWSGTRAYEQYF.

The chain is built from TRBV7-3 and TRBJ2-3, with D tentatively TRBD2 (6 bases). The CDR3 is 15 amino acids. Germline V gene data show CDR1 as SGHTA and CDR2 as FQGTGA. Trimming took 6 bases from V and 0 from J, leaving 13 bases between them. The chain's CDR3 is CASRPAGTSTDTQYF. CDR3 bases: TGTGCCAGCAGACCCGCCGGGACTAGCACAGATACGCAGTATTTT.

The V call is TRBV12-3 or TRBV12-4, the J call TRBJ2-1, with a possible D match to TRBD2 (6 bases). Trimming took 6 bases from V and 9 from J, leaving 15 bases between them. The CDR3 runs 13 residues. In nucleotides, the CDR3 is TGTGCCAGCAGCCTGACTAGTCACGGTGAGCAGTTCTTC. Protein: CASSLTSHGEQFF.